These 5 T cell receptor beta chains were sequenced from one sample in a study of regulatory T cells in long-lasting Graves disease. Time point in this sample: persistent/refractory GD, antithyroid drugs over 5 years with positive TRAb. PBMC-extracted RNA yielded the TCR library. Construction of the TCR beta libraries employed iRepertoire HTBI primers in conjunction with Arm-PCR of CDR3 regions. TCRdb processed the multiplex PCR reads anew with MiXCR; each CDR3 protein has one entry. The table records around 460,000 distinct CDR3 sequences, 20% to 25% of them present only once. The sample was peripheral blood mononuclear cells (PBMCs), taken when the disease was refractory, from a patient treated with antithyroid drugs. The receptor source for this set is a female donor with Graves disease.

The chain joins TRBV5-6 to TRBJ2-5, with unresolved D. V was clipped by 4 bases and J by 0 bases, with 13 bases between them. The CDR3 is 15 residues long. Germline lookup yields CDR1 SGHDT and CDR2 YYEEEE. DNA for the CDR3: TGTGCCAGCAGCCTCACCGGATCGAACCAAGAGACCCAGTACTTC. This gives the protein CASSLTGSNQETQYF.

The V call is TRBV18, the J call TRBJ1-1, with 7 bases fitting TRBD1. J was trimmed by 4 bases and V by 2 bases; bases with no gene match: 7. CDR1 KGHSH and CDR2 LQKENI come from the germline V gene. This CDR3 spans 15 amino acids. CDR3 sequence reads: CASSPTGVEATEAFF. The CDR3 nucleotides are TGTGCCAGCTCACCAACAGGGGTTGAGGCCACTGAAGCTTTCTTT.

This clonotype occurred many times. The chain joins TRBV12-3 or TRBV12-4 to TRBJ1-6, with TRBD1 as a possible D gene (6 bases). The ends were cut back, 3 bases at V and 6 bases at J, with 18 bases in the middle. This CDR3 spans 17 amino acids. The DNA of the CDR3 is TGTGCCAGCAGTTTGGGGTCGGGGGGCGCGGGTAATTCACCCCTCCACTTT. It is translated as CASSLGSGGAGNSPLHF.

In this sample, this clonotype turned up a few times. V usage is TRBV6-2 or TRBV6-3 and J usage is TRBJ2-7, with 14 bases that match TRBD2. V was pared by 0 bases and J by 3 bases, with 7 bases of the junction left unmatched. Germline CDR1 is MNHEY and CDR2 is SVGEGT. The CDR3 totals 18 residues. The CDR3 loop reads CASSYSRLAGGIHYEQYF. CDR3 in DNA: TGTGCCAGCAGTTACTCGAGACTAGCGGGAGGGATTCACTACGAGCAGTACTTC.

DNA of the CDR3: TGTGCCAGCAGCCAGACCCGGTCCGGGACCCCATATGGCTACACCTTC. This encodes CASSQTRSGTPYGYTF. The V and J genes are TRBV6-1 and TRBJ1-2; a possible D gene is TRBD1 (5 bases). CDR3 length equals 16 residues. V was trimmed by 6 bases and J by 5 bases, leaving 22 bases between them. The germline CDR1 and CDR2 sequences are MNHNS and SASEGT.